This TCR beta chain originates from a study of blood T cell repertoires in COVID-19. About the study: From the United States, Italy and Spain came samples of acute and convalescent COVID-19. The analysed material was cDNA or gDNA that came from T cells, B-cell-depleted T cells, or PBMCs.

In the authors' workflow: Reference gene primer amplification gave nucleated cell count estimates. Assay used: immunoSEQ multiplex PCR; TCRdb lists only in-frame clones, some missing. V, J and clone size are those of that table, while D and trimming were read from the DNA. The table lists under 250,000 clones, 85% to 90% of them singletons. CDR1 and CDR2 from the germline V gene are MNHEY and SMNVEV (reference sequence). Trimming took 6 bases from V and 0 from J, leaving 9 bases between them. The CDR3 contains 15 residues. Sample: peripheral blood. The clonotype originates from a man in his forties or fifties with COVID-19, enrolled during active disease. V and J are TRBV27 and TRBJ2-6; D possibly corresponds to TRBD2 (5 bases). The DNA for the CDR3 is TGTGCCAGCAGGCGGACTGACTCTGGGGCCAACGTCCTGACTTTC. It is translated as CASRRTDSGANVLTF.